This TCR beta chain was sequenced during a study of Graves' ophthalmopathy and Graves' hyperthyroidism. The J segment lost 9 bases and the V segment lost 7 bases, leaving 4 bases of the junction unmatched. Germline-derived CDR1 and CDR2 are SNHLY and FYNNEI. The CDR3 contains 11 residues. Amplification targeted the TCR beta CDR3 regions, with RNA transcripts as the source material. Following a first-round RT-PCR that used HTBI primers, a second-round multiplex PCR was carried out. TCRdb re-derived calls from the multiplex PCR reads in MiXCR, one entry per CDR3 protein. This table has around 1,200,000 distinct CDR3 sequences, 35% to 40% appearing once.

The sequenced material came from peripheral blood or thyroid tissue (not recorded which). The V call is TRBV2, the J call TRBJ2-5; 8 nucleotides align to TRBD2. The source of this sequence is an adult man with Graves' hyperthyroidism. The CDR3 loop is CASTNGRAQYF. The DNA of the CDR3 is TGTGCCAGCACTAACGGGAGGGCCCAGTACTTC.